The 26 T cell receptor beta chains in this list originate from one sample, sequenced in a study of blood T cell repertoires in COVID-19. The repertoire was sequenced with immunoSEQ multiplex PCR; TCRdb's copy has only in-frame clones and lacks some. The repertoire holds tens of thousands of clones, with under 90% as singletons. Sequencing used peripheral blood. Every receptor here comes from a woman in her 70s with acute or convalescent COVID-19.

CDR3 coding DNA: TGCGCCAGCAGCTGGGGTTTGACAGATTCCTACAATGAGCAGTTCTTC. Protein sequence: CASSWGLTDSYNEQFF. This chain links TRBV5-1 with TRBJ2-1; tentative D call: TRBD1 (5 bases). From germline, CDR1 is SGHRS and CDR2 YFSETQ. V gave up 3 bases and J gave up 1 base, with 14 bases separating them. CDR3 length: 16 residues.

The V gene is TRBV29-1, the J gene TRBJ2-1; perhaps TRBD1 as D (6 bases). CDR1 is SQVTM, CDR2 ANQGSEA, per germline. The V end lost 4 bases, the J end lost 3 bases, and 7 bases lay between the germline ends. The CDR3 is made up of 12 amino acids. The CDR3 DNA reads TGCAGCGTTGCACAGGGCTACAATGAGCAGTTCTTC. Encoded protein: CSVAQGYNEQFF.

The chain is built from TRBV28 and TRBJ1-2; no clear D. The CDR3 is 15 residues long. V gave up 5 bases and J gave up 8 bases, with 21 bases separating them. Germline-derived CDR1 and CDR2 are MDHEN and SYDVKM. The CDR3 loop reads CASSPTARPAGGYTF. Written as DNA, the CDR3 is TGTGCCAGCAGTCCAACGGCGCGCCCTGCGGGGGGCTACACCTTC.

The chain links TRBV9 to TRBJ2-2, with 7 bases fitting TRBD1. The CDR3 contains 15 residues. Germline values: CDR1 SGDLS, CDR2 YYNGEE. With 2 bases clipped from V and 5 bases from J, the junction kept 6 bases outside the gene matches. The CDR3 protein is CASSVDQGETGELFF. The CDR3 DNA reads TGTGCCAGCAGCGTTGACCAGGGGGAGACCGGGGAGCTGTTTTTT.

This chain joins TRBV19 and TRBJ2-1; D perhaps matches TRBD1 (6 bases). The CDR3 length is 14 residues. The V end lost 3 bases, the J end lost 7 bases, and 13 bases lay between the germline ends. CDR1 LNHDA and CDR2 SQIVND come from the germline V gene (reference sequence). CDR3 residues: CASSINRERNEQFF. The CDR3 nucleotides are TGTGCCAGTAGTATCAACAGGGAAAGGAATGAGCAGTTCTTC.

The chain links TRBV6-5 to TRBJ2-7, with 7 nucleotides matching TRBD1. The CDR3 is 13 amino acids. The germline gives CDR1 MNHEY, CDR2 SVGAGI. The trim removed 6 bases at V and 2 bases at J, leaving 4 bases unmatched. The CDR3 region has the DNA TGTGCCAGCAGGGACAGGCGGACCTACGAGCAGTACGTC. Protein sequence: CASRDRRTYEQYV.

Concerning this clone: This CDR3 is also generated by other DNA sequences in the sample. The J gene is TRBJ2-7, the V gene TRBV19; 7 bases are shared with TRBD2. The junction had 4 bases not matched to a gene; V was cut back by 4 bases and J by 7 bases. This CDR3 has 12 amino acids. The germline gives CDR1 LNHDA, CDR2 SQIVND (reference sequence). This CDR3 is CASSTPGGEQYV. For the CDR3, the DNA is TGTGCCAGTAGTACCCCGGGGGGAGAGCAGTACGTC.

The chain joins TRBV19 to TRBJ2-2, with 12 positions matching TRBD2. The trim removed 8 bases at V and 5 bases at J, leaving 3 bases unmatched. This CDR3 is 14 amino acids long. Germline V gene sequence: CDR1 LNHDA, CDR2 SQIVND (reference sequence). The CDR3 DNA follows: TGTGCCAGTCGACTAGCGGGAGATACCGGGGAGCTGTTTTTT. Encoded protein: CASRLAGDTGELFF.

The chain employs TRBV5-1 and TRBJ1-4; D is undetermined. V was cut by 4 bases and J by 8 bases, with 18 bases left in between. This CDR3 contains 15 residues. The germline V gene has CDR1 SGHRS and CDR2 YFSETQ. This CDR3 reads CASSREGRSGEKLFF. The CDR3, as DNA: TGCGCCAGCAGCCGGGAGGGCAGATCGGGGGAAAAACTGTTTTTT.

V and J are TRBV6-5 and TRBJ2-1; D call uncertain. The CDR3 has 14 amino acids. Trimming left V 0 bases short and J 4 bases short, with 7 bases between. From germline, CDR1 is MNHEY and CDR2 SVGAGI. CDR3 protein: CASSYSPTYNEQFF. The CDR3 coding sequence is TGTGCCAGCAGTTACTCGCCTACTTACAATGAGCAGTTCTTC.

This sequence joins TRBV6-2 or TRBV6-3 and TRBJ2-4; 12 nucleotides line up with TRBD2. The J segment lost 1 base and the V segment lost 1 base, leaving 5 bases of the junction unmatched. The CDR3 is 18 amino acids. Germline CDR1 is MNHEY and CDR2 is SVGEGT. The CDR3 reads CASSYLASGRAAKNIQYF. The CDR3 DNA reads TGTGCCAGCAGTTACTTGGCTAGCGGGAGGGCGGCCAAAAACATTCAGTACTTC.

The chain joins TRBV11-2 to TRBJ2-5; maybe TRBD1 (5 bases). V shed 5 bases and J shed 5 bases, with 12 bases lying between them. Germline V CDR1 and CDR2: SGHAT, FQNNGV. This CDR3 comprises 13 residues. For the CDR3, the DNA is TGTGCCAGCAGCCCCCAGGGTTTGGAGACCCAGTACTTC. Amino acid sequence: CASSPQGLETQYF.

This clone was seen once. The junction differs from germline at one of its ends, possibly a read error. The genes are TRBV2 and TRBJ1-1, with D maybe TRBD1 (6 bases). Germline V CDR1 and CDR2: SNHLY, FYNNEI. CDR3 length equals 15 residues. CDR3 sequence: CTSSGDTQLNTEAFF. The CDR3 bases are TGTACCAGCAGTGGGGACACTCAATTGAACACTGAAGCTTTCTTT. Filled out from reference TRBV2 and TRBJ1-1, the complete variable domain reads EPEVTQTPSHQVTQMGQEVILRCVPISNHLYFYWYRQILGQKVEFLVSFYNNEISEKSEIFDDQFSVERPDGSNFTLKIRSTKLEDSAMYFCTSSGDTQLNTEAFFGQGTRLTVV.

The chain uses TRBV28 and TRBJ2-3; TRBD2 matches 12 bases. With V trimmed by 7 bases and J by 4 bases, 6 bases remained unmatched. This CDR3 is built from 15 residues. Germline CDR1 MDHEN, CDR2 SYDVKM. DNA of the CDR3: TGTGCCAGCATGCTAGCGGGAGGGCCCGCAGATACGCAGTATTTT. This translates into CASMLAGGPADTQYF. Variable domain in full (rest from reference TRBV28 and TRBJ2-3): DVKVTQSSRYLVKRTGEKVFLECVQDMDHENMFWYRQDPGLGLRLIYFSYDVKMKEKGDIPEGYSVSREKKERFSLILESASTNQTSMYLCASMLAGGPADTQYFGPGTRLTVL.

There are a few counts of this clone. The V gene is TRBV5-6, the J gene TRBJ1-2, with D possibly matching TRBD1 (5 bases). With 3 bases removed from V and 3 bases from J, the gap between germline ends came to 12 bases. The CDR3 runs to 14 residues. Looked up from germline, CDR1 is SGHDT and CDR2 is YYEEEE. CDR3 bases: TGTGCCAGCAGCTCTCCAGACAGACACTATGGCTACACCTTC. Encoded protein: CASSSPDRHYGYTF.

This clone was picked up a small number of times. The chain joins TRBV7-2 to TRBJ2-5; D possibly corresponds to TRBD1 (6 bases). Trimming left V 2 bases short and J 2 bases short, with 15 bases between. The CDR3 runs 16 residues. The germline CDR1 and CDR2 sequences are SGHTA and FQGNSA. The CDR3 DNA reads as TGTGCCAGCAGCTTATTTGGACAGAGACTTCAAGAGACCCAGTACTTC. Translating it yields CASSLFGQRLQETQYF.

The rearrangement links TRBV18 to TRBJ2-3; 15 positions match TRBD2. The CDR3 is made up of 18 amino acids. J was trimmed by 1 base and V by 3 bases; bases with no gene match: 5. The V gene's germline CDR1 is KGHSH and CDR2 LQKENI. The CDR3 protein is CASSPWTSGGAGTDTQYF. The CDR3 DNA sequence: TGTGCCAGCTCACCTTGGACTAGCGGGGGGGCCGGCACAGATACGCAGTATTTT.

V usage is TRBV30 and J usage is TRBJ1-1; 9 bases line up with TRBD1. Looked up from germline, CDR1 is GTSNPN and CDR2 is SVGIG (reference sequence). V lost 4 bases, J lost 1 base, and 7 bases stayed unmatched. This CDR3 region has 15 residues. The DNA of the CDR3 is TGTGCCTGGATCCCACAGGGGGCTCCGAACACTGAAGCTTTCTTT. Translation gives CAWIPQGAPNTEAFF.

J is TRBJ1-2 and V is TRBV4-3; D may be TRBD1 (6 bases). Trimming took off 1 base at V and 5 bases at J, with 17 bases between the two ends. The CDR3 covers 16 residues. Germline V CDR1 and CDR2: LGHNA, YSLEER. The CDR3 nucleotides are TGCGCCAGCAGCCAAGTCCTTAAACAGGGTAGATATGGCTACACCTTC. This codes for CASSQVLKQGRYGYTF.

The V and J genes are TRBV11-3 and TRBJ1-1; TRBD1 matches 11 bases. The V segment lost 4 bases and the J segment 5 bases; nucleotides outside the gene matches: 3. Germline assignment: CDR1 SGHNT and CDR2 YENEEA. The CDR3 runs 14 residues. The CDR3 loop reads CASSWRDRGTEAFF. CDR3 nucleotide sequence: TGTGCCAGCAGCTGGAGGGACAGGGGGACTGAAGCTTTCTTT.

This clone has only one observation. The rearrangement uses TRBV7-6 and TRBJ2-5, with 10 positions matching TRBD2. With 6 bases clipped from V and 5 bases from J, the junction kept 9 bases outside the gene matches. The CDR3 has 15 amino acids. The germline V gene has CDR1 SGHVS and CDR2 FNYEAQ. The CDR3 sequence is CASRYGLAAYETQYF. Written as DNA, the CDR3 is TGTGCCAGCAGATACGGACTAGCGGCGTATGAGACCCAGTACTTC.

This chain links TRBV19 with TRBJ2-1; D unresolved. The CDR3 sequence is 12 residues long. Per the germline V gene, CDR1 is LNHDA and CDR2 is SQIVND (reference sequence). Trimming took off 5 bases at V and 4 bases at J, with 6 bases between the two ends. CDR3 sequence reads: CASSENYNEQFF. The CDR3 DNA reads TGTGCCAGTAGTGAGAATTACAATGAGCAGTTCTTC.

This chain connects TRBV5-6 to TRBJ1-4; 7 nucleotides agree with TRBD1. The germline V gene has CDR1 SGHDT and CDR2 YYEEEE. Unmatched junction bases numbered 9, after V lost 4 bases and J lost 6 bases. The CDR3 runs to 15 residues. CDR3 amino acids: CASSLRDRSYEKLFF. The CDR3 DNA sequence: TGTGCCAGCAGCCTGAGGGACAGATCCTATGAAAAACTGTTTTTT.

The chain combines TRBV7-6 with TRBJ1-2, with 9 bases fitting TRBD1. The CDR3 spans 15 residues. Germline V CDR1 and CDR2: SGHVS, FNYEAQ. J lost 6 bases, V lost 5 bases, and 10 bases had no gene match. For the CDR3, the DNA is TGTGCCAGCAGCCCCAACCAGGGACAGGGCGATGGCTACACCTTC. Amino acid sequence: CASSPNQGQGDGYTF.

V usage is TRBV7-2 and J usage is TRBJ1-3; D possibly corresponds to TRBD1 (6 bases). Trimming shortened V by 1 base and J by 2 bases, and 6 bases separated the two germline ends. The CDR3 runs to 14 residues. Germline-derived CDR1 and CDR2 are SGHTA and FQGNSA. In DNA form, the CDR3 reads TGTGCCAGCAGCTTAGACAGGGCTGGAAACACCATATATTTT. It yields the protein CASSLDRAGNTIYF.

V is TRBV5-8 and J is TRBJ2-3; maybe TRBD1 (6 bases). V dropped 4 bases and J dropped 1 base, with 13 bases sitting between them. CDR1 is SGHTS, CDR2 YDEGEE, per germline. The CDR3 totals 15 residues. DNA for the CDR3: TGTGCCAGCAGCAACAGGGCAATCGGCACAGATACGCAGTATTTT. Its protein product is CASSNRAIGTDTQYF.